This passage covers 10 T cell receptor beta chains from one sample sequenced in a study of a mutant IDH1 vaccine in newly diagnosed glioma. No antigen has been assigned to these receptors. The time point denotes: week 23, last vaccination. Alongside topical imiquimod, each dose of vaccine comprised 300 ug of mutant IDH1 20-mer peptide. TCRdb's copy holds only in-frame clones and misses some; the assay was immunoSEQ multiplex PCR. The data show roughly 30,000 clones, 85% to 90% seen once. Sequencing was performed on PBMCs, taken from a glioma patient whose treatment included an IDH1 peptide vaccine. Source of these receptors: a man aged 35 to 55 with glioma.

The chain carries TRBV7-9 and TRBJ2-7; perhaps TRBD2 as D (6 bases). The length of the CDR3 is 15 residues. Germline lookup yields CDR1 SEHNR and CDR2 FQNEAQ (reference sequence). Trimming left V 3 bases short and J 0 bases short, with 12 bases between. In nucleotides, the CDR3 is TGTGCCAGCAGCTTTCAGGGACTGAGCTCCTACGAGCAGTACTTC. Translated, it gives CASSFQGLSSYEQYF.

The CDR3 region is CASSLDINQPQHF. CDR3 nucleotides: TGCGCCAGCAGCTTGGACATTAATCAGCCCCAGCATTTT. This rearrangement joins TRBV5-1 to TRBJ1-5, with D unclear. CDR1 and CDR2 from the germline V gene are SGHRS and YFSETQ. This CDR3 has 13 amino acids. Trimming removed 0 bases at V and 4 bases at J, with 5 bases between.

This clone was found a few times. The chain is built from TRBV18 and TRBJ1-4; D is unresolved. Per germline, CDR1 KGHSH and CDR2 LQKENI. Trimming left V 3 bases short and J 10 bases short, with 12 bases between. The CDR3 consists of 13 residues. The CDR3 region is CASSPGPDGKLFF. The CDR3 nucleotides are TGTGCCAGCTCACCGGGTCCCGACGGAAAACTGTTTTTT.

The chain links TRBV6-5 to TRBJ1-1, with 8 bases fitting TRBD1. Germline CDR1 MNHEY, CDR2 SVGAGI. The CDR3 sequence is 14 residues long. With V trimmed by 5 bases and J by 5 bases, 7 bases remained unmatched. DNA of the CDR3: TGTGCCAGCAGTCGTACAGGGGGAGGTACTGAAGCTTTCTTT. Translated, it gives CASSRTGGGTEAFF.

CDR3 residues: CASSVGPLLLTGELFF. Here the CDR3 DNA reads TGTGCCAGCAGTGTCGGACCCCTCTTACTCACCGGGGAGCTGTTTTTT. The genes are TRBV28 and TRBJ2-2; no reliable D call. The V gene's germline CDR1 is MDHEN and CDR2 SYDVKM. The CDR3 length is 16 residues. V was shortened by 5 bases and J by 4 bases, with 17 bases between the two germline ends.

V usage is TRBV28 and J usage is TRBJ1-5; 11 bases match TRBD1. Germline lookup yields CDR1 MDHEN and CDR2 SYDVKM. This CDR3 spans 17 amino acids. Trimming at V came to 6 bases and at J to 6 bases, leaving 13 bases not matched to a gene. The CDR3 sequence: CASSYGRGQGAGQPQHF. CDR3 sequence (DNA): TGTGCCAGCAGCTACGGCCGAGGACAGGGGGCCGGTCAGCCCCAGCATTTT.

CDR3 region: CASGLGSRSYNEQFF. In DNA form, the CDR3 reads TGTGCTAGTGGTTTAGGTTCCCGCTCCTACAATGAGCAGTTCTTC. The chain joins TRBV12-5 to TRBJ2-1, with D uncertain. The CDR3 spans 15 residues. V lost 3 bases and J 0 bases, leaving 9 bases between the germline ends. Germline V CDR1 and CDR2: LGHNT, FRNRAP.

The CDR3 spells CASRPHRGSAEAFF. Written as DNA, the CDR3 is TGTGCCAGCAGGCCCCACCGGGGTTCGGCTGAAGCTTTCTTT. The rearrangement links TRBV6-5 to TRBJ1-1; the D is unclear. Trimming shortened V by 6 bases and J by 6 bases, and 17 bases separated the two germline ends. The V gene's germline CDR1 is MNHEY and CDR2 SVGAGI. The CDR3 consists of 14 residues.

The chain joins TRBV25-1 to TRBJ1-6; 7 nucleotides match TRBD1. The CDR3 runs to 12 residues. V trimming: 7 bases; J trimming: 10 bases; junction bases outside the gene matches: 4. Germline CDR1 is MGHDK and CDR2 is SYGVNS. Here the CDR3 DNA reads TGTGCCAGCAATACAGGGGTGTCACCCCTCCACTTT. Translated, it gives CASNTGVSPLHF.

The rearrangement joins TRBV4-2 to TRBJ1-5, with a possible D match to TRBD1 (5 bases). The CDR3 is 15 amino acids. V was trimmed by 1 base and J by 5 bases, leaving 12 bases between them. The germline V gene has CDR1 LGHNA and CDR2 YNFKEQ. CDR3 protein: CASSQGLDRYQPQHF. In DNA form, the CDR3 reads TGTGCCAGCAGCCAAGGTCTAGACAGATATCAGCCCCAGCATTTT.